These 29 T cell receptor beta chains were sequenced from one sample in a study of T cells in women clearing cervical HPV infection. Profiled with immunoSEQ multiplex PCR; TCRdb holds only in-frame clones, not every one. The sample's table shows 40,000 or so clones. The source material was blood buffy coat. The origin of the receptors is a woman aged 18 to 75 with a cervical HPV16 infection that either progressed to CIN3+ or cleared (not recorded which).

With respect to this clone: The CDR3 end is not reached by the read, which stops 3 residues before it; the germline J gene fills it in. The chain is built from TRBV7-9 and TRBJ1-2; 7 bases fit TRBD1. The germline CDR1 and CDR2 sequences are SEHNR and FQNEAQ (reference sequence). The CDR3 totals 14 residues. The V gene end was trimmed by 5 bases and the J gene end by 7 bases; junction bases not matched to a gene: 10. The DNA read from the CDR3 is TGTGCCAGCAGCGAGCGGACAGGAATATCTGGC. Translating it yields CASSERTGISG. The whole CDR3 sequence is CASSERTGISGYTF. The full variable domain, its missing parts supplied by reference TRBV7-9 and TRBJ1-2, is DTGVSQNPRHKITKRGQNVTFRCDPISEHNRLYWYRQTLGQGPEFLTYFQNEAQLEKSRLLSDRFSAERPKGSFSTLEIQRTEQGDSAMYLCASSERTGISGYTFGSGTRLTVV.

The sequenced CDR3 bases are TGCAGTGCGAGGGACACATTGTTGGACTATGGC. Protein product: CSARDTLLDYG. The CDR3 in its entirety is CSARDTLLDYGYTF. The chain has TRBV20-1 and TRBJ1-2; D possibly corresponds to TRBD1 (6 bases). The CDR3 goes on 3 residues after the read ends, and that part is filled in from the germline J gene. Trimming shortened V by 6 bases and J by 3 bases, and 17 bases separated the two germline ends. The CDR3 loop spans 14 amino acids. The germline V gene encodes CDR1 DFQATT and CDR2 SNEGSKA (reference sequence).

Comments on this clone: The CDR3 end falls 3 residues outside the read, so it is completed with the germline J gene. V usage is TRBV13 and J usage is TRBJ2-1; D remains ambiguous. The germline CDR1 and CDR2 sequences are PRHDT and FYEKMQ (reference sequence). The V gene lost 3 bases and the J gene lost 2 bases, with 11 bases spanning the gap. This CDR3 has 15 amino acids. CDR3 region: CASSLMIAPYNEQFF. CDR3 DNA (partial): TGTGCCAGCAGCTTGATGATAGCCCCCTACAATGAG. Complete variable domain (other parts from reference TRBV13 and TRBJ2-1): AAGVIQSPRHLIKEKRETATLKCYPIPRHDTVYWYQQGPGQDPQFLISFYEKMQSDKGSIPDRFSAQQFSDYHSELNMSSLELGDSALYFCASSLMIAPYNEQFFGPGTRLTVL.

In regard to this clone: The read halts 3 residues ahead of the CDR3 end, with the missing end drawn from the germline J gene. The genes are TRBV7-7 and TRBJ2-3; TRBD2 matches 7 bases. CDR1 is SSHAT, CDR2 FNYEAQ, per germline (reference sequence). The CDR3 runs 15 residues. The CDR3 loop is CASSPSWGGQETQYF. CDR3 DNA, as far as it was read: TGTGCCAGCAGCCCCTCGTGGGGGGGTCAAGAGACG.

CDR3 bases read: TGCGCCAGCAGCTTTAGGGACAGGGGGCGCTACGAG. Protein sequence: CASSFRDRGRYE. The full-length CDR3 reads as CASSFRDRGRYEQYF. The V call is TRBV5-1, the J call TRBJ2-7, with 12 bases identical to TRBD1. The CDR3 end lies 3 residues beyond the end of the read and is filled in from the germline J gene. This CDR3 spans 15 amino acids. Germline CDR1 SGHRS, CDR2 YFSETQ. V gave up 2 bases and J gave up 3 bases; unmatched junction bases: 3.

Partial CDR3 DNA: TGCGCCAGCACCATGGACAGGGGCAGTACTTCACCG. Translating it yields CASTMDRGSTSP. The whole CDR3 sequence is CASTMDRGSTSPLFF. This rearrangement joins TRBV5-1 to TRBJ2-2; 9 bases are shared with TRBD1. The read ends 3 residues shy of where the CDR3 ends; the end is completed using the germline J gene. Germline CDR1 and CDR2: SGHRS and YFSETQ. The CDR3 extends over 15 amino acids.

Comments on this clone: Read data end 3 residues before the CDR3 end; the end is taken from the germline J gene. The chain links TRBV28 to TRBJ1-6; 7 positions agree with TRBD1. Germline V gene sequence: CDR1 MDHEN, CDR2 SYDVKM. The CDR3 loop spans 16 amino acids. J gave up 3 bases and V 6 bases, and 8 bases lay outside the gene matches. The CDR3 region is CASRAGTAHYNSPLHF. The sequenced part of the CDR3 DNA is TGTGCCAGCAGGGCCGGGACAGCCCACTATAATTCACCC.

To note about this clone: The CDR3 end is not reached by the read, which stops 3 residues before it; the germline J gene fills it in. The chain links TRBV2 to TRBJ1-2, with D possibly TRBD1 on 6 matching bases. V lost 6 bases, J lost 0 bases, and 14 bases lay in between. CDR3 length: 15 residues. Germline V gives CDR1 SNHLY, CDR2 FYNNEI. CDR3 DNA (partial): TGTGCCAGCAGACCATCCGGGACACCTAACTATGGC. Translation: CASRPSGTPNYG. The whole CDR3 sequence is CASRPSGTPNYGYTF.

As regards this clone: The CDR3 end is not reached by the read, which stops 3 residues before it; the germline J gene fills it in. This chain joins TRBV18 and TRBJ1-2, with 7 nucleotides matching TRBD1. The CDR3 consists of 14 residues. Looked up from germline, CDR1 is KGHSH and CDR2 is LQKENI. The CDR3 region is CASLQRGHVDDYTF. The part of the CDR3 DNA that was read is TGTGCCAGCCTCCAGAGGGGGCATGTAGATGAC.

Note on this clone: The read ends 3 residues before the CDR3 terminus; that terminus is restored from the germline J gene. This chain links TRBV16 with TRBJ1-1; D call uncertain. This CDR3 has 12 amino acids. Germline V lookup: CDR1 KGHSY, CDR2 FQNENV. The chain's CDR3 is CASSQSSPVAFF. Incomplete CDR3 DNA: TGTGCCAGCAGCCAATCTTCCCCGGTC. The full variable domain, rest sourced from reference TRBV16 and TRBJ1-1, is GEEVAQTPKHLVRGEGQKAKLYCAPIKGHSYVFWYQQVLKNEFKFLISFQNENVFDETGMPKERFSAKCLPNSPCSLEIQATKLEDSAVYFCASSQSSPVAFFGQGTRLTVV.

In regard to this clone: Read sequence stops 3 residues before the CDR3 end, and the germline J gene provides the missing end. V usage is TRBV24-1 and J usage is TRBJ2-3, with D perhaps TRBD1 (6 bases). Deletions cut 1 base from V and 2 bases from J, with 12 bases between. Germline CDR1 and CDR2: KGHDR and SFDVKD. The CDR3 covers 16 residues. Incomplete CDR3 DNA: TGTGCCACCAGTGATTTAACCGCAGGGGACACAGATACG. Translation: CATSDLTAGDTDT. The whole CDR3 protein is CATSDLTAGDTDTQYF.

With regard to this clone: The CDR3 goes on 3 residues after the read ends, and that part is filled in from the germline J gene. This rearrangement joins TRBV7-8 to TRBJ2-5, with 10 bases lining up with TRBD1. CDR3 size: 15 residues. The V segment lost 4 bases and the J segment 5 bases; nucleotides outside the gene matches: 7. CDR1 and CDR2 from the germline V gene are SGHVS and FQNEAQ. CDR3 region: CASSSVTGGLETQYF. The DNA read from the CDR3 is TGTGCCAGCAGCTCCGTGACAGGGGGCCTGGAGACC.

On this clone itself: The read gets to within 3 residues of the CDR3 end, and the germline J gene fills in the rest. The rearrangement uses TRBV5-1 and TRBJ1-3, with D perhaps TRBD1 (6 bases). The V end was cut by 0 bases, the J end by 1 base, with 14 bases between. The CDR3 has 17 amino acids. Germline V gene sequence: CDR1 SGHRS, CDR2 YFSETQ. CDR3 protein: CASSLVEGGASGNTIYF. The sequenced CDR3 bases are TGCGCCAGCAGCTTGGTTGAAGGGGGGGCTTCTGGAAACACC.

In the case of this clone: Coverage ceases 3 residues before the CDR3 finishes, and the germline J gene fills in the end. V and J are TRBV6-2 or TRBV6-3 and TRBJ1-2; D call uncertain. The CDR3 spans 15 residues. The germline CDR1 and CDR2 sequences are MNHEY and SVGEGT. The CDR3 bases that were read are TGTGCCAGCACACTACTAGCGGGAGAACGAGATACC. Protein sequence: CASTLLAGERDT. In full, the CDR3 reads CASTLLAGERDTYTF.

As regards this clone: The read is 3 residues too short to cover the CDR3 end, so that end is filled in from the germline J gene. The genes are TRBV20-1 and TRBJ2-7; possible D gene TRBD2, 6 bases. Trimming cost V 6 bases and J 3 bases, with 21 bases left between them. The length of the CDR3 is 15 residues. Germline CDR1 reads DFQATT; CDR2 reads SNEGSKA (reference sequence). The CDR3 is CSALIRGLSFYEQYF. The sequenced CDR3 bases are TGCAGTGCCTTAATTCGGGGACTTTCGTTCTACGAG.

A remark on this clone: Sequencing ends 3 residues short of the CDR3 end; the germline J gene provides the rest. The V call is TRBV20-1, the J call TRBJ2-2, with D perhaps TRBD2 (6 bases). The germline V and J ends were trimmed by 1 base and 2 bases, with 8 bases remaining between them. Germline CDR1 is DFQATT and CDR2 is SNEGSKA (reference sequence). The CDR3 has 14 amino acids. The CDR3 bases that were read are TGCAGTGCTAGAGGCGGGAAAAACACCGGGGAG. Translated: CSARGGKNTGE. The whole CDR3 sequence is CSARGGKNTGELFF.

Details on this clone: The CDR3 goes on 3 residues after the read ends, and that part is filled in from the germline J gene. The rearrangement joins TRBV12-3 or TRBV12-4 to TRBJ2-6, with D maybe TRBD1 (6 bases). This CDR3 is 17 amino acids long. V dropped 3 bases and J dropped 1 base, with 13 bases sitting between them. The CDR3 reads CASSLGRGDSGANVLTF. The covered CDR3 bases are TGTGCCAGCAGTTTGGGCAGGGGAGATTCTGGGGCCAACGTC.

With respect to this clone: Read sequence stops 3 residues before the CDR3 end, and the germline J gene provides the missing end. The chain carries TRBV7-2 and TRBJ2-7; TRBD1 might be the D (6 bases). Per germline, CDR1 SGHTA and CDR2 FQGNSA. The CDR3 is 15 amino acids. V was cut by 2 bases and J by 0 bases, with 11 bases left in between. Incomplete CDR3 DNA: TGTGCCAGCAGCTTACAGACAGGTTTCTCCTACGAG. This encodes CASSLQTGFSYE. The whole CDR3 reads CASSLQTGFSYEQYF.

About this clone itself: The read comes to an end 3 residues before the CDR3 does, leaving the germline J gene to fill in the end. V and J are TRBV18 and TRBJ2-2; D gene unclear. This CDR3 contains 14 residues. In germline, CDR1 is KGHSH, CDR2 LQKENI. The covered CDR3 bases are TGTGCCAGCTCAAACACTGCAACTAATGAAAAG. It translates to CASSNTATNEK. The CDR3 in its entirety is CASSNTATNEKLFF.

Worth noting for this clone: One junction end disagrees with the germline gene, perhaps due to a read error. The read halts 3 residues ahead of the CDR3 end, with the missing end drawn from the germline J gene. This sample also contains other DNA sequences that code for the same CDR3. This chain connects TRBV30 to TRBJ1-3; 8 positions match TRBD1. The CDR3 extends over 14 amino acids. CDR1 and CDR2 (germline): GTSNPN, SVGIG (reference sequence). CDR3 protein: CAWSVPGGENTIYF. The DNA read from the CDR3 is TGTGCCTGGAGTGTACCAGGGGGCGAAAACACG.

As to this clone: The sequence runs out 3 residues before the end of the CDR3; the remainder is reconstructed from the germline J gene. The chain couples TRBV5-1 to TRBJ1-2; a possible D gene is TRBD1 (5 bases). The V gene lost 1 base and the J gene lost 0 bases, with 16 bases spanning the gap. The CDR3 consists of 17 residues. Germline V CDR1 and CDR2: SGHRS, YFSETQ. CDR3 bases read: TGCGCCAGCAGCTTGTTTGCAGGGCCGCTAGCTAACTATGGC. It codes for CASSLFAGPLANYG. The complete CDR3 sequence is CASSLFAGPLANYGYTF.

Worth noting for this clone: The read ends 3 residues shy of where the CDR3 ends; the end is completed using the germline J gene. This chain links TRBV7-2 with TRBJ1-2; maybe TRBD1 (5 bases). This CDR3 contains 13 residues. The V gene's germline CDR1 is SGHTA and CDR2 FQGNSA. The part of the CDR3 DNA that was read is TGTGCCAGCAGCCCCTCCAGGGCTAATGAC. Protein sequence: CASSPSRAND. The whole CDR3 is CASSPSRANDYTF.

Turning to this clone: The CDR3 extends 3 residues past the end of the read, so its final part is completed from the germline J gene. V is TRBV13 and J is TRBJ2-3; no clear D gene. CDR3 length: 14 amino acids. Germline V gene sequence: CDR1 PRHDT, CDR2 FYEKMQ (reference sequence). Trimming took 0 bases from V and 2 from J, leaving 6 bases between them. CDR3 loop: CASSLGSITDTQYF. Partial CDR3 DNA: TGTGCCAGCAGCTTAGGCAGTATCACAGATACG.

Concerning this clone itself: The read is 3 residues too short to cover the CDR3 end, so that end is filled in from the germline J gene. The chain couples TRBV20-1 to TRBJ2-7; 10 bases are shared with TRBD2. The ends lost 0 bases at V and 0 bases at J; junction bases unmatched: 8. The CDR3 extends over 17 amino acids. The germline gives CDR1 DFQATT, CDR2 SNEGSKA (reference sequence). Incomplete CDR3 DNA: TGCAGTGCTAGAGATAAACGGACTAGCGGCCGCTCCTACGAG. Translation: CSARDKRTSGRSYE. The complete CDR3 sequence is CSARDKRTSGRSYEQYF.

On this clone: The read is 3 residues too short to cover the CDR3 end, so that end is filled in from the germline J gene. This chain connects TRBV30 to TRBJ2-1; 12 bases fit TRBD2. J was trimmed by 6 bases and V by 4 bases; bases with no gene match: 13. CDR1 GTSNPN and CDR2 SVGIG come from the germline V gene (reference sequence). The CDR3 runs to 17 residues. The sequenced CDR3 bases are TGTGCCTGGAAGACTAGCGGGGGCTCCTTAAGTGGCAATGAG. Its protein is CAWKTSGGSLSGNE. Given in full, the CDR3 is CAWKTSGGSLSGNEQFF. Together with reference TRBV30 and TRBJ2-1, the CDR3 gives the full variable domain: SQTIHQWPATLVQPVGSPLSLECTVEGTSNPNLYWYRQAAGRGLQLLFYSVGIGQISSEVPQNLSASRPQDRQFILSSKKLLLSDSGFYLCAWKTSGGSLSGNEQFFGPGTRLTVL.

About this clone itself: The read falls 3 residues short of the CDR3 end, and the missing part is taken from the germline J gene. The chain carries TRBV7-3 and TRBJ2-2; perhaps TRBD1 as D (6 bases). V dropped 5 bases and J dropped 5 bases, with 24 bases sitting between them. Germline lookup yields CDR1 SGHTA and CDR2 FQGTGA. The CDR3 extends over 18 amino acids. The CDR3 loop is CASSRWALQGSSTGELFF. CDR3 bases read: TGTGCCAGCAGCCGGTGGGCTTTACAGGGTAGTAGTACCGGGGAG.

Concerning this clone itself: A junction boundary mismatches the germline segment, possibly from a read error. The sequenced fragment ends 3 residues before the CDR3 boundary, so the rest is inferred from the germline J gene. V usage is TRBV4-1 and J usage is TRBJ2-7; tentatively, D is TRBD1 (6 bases). This CDR3 has 16 amino acids. Germline V gene lookup returns CDR1 MGHRA and CDR2 YSYEKL. CDR3 DNA, as far as it was read: TGCACCAGCAGCCAAGATCTGGGACACCCTTTATACGAG. It encodes CTSSQDLGHPLYE. The whole CDR3 is CTSSQDLGHPLYEQYF.

This clone is labeled large based on frequency. The read halts 3 residues ahead of the CDR3 end, with the missing end drawn from the germline J gene. Other DNA sequences within the sample encode an identical CDR3. This chain connects TRBV30 to TRBJ1-1; unclear D gene. The CDR3 consists of 14 residues. From germline, CDR1 is GTSNPN and CDR2 SVGIG (reference sequence). V was clipped by 0 bases and J by 3 bases, with 11 bases between them. CDR3 DNA, as far as it was read: TGTGCCTGGAGTGTAACGGGGTTAGACACTGAA. This encodes CAWSVTGLDTE. The CDR3 in full is CAWSVTGLDTEAFF.

The CDR3 is CSVENPGVTHGYTF. The part of the CDR3 DNA that was read is TGCAGCGTTGAAAACCCGGGGGTCACACATGGC. The rearrangement uses TRBV29-1 and TRBJ1-2, with a weak D call TRBD1 (5 bases). From the germline J gene comes the end of the CDR3, since the read stops 3 residues before it. V was shortened by 2 bases and J by 6 bases, with 16 bases between the two germline ends. The CDR3 sequence is 14 residues long. Germline V gives CDR1 SQVTM, CDR2 ANQGSEA.